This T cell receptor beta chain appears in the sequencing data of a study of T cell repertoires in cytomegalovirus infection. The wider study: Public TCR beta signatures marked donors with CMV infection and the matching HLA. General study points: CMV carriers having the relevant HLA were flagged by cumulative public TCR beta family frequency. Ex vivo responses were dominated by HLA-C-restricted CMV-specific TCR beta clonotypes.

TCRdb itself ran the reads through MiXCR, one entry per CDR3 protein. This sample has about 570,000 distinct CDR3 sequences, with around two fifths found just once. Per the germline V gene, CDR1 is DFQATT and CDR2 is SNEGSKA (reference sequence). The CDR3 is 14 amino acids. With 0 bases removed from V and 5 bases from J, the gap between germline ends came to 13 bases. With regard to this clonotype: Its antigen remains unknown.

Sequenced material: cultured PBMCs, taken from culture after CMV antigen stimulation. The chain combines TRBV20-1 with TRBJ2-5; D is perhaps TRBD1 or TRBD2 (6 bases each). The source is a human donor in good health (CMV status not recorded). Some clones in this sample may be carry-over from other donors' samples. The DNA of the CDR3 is TGCAGTGCTAGAGATGGAGGGGGTCAGGAGACCCAGTACTTC. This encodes CSARDGGGQETQYF.